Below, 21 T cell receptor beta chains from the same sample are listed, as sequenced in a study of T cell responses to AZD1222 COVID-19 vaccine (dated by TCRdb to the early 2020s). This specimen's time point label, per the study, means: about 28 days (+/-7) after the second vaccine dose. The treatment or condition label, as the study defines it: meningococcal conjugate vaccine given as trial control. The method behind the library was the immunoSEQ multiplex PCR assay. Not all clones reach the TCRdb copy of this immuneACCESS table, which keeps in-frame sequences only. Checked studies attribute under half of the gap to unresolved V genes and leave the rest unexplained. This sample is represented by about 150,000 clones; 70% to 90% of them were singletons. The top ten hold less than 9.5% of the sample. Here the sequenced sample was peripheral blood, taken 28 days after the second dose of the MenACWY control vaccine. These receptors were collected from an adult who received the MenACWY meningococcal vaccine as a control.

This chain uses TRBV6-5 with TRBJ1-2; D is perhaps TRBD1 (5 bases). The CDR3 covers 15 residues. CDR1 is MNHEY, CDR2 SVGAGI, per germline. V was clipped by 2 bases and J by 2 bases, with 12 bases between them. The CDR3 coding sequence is TGTGCCAGCAGTTACACGAGGGGATTGAACTATGGCTACACCTTC. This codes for CASSYTRGLNYGYTF.

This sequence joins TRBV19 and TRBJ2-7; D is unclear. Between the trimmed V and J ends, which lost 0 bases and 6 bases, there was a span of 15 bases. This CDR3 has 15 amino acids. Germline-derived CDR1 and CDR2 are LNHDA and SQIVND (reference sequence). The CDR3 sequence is CASSIDSSRISEQYF. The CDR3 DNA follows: TGTGCCAGTAGTATAGACAGTTCGAGGATATCCGAGCAGTACTTC.

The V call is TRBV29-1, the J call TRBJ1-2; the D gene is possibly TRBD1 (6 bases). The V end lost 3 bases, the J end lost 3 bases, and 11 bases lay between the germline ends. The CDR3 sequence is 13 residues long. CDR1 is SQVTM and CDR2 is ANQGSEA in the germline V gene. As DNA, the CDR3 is TGCAGCGTTGATCGGGGGCTCGACTATGGCTACACCTTC. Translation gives CSVDRGLDYGYTF.

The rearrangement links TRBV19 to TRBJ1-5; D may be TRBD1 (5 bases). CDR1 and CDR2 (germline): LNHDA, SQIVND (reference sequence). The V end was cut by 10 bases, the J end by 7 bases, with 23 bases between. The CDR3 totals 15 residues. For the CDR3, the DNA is TGTGCCACACGGGGGGACGGGTCTATAGGCCAGCCCCAGCATTTT. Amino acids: CATRGDGSIGQPQHF.

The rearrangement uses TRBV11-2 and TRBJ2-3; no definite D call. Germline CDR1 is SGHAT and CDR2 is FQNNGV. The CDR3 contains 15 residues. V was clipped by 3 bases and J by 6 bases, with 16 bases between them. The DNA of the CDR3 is TGTGCCAGCAGCTTCGCAGGCGGCGCAGTGGATACGCAGTATTTT. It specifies CASSFAGGAVDTQYF.

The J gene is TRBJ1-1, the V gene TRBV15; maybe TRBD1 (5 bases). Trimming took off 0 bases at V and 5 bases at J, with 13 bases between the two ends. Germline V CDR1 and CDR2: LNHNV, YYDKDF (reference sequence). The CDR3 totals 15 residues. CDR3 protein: CATSRDLEGNTEAFF. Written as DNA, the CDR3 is TGTGCCACCAGCAGAGATCTCGAGGGGAATACTGAAGCTTTCTTT.

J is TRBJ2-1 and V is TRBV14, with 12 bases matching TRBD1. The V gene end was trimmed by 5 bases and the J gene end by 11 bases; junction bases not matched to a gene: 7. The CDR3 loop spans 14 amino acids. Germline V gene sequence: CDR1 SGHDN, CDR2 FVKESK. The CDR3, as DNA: TGTGCCAGCAGCATGCCCGGGACAGGGGGCAAGCAGTTCTTC. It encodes CASSMPGTGGKQFF.

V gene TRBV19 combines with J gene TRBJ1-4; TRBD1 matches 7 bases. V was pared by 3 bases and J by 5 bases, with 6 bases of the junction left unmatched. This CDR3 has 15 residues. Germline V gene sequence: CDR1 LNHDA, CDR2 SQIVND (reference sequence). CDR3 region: CASSIGRGRNEKLFF. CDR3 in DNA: TGTGCCAGTAGTATTGGGAGGGGGCGCAATGAAAAACTGTTTTTT. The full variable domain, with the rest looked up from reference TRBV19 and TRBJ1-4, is DGGITQSPKYLFRKEGQNVTLSCEQNLNHDAMYWYRQDPGQGLRLIYYSQIVNDFQKGDIAEGYSVSREKKESFPLTVTSAQKNPTAFYLCASSIGRGRNEKLFFGSGTQLSVL.

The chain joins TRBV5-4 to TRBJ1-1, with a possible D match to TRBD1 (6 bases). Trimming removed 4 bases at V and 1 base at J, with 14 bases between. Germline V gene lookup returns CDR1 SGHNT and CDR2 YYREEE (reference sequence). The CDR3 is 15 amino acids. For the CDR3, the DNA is TGTGCCAGCAGCCGGTTGTCACAGGGGAACACTGAAGCTTTCTTT. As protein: CASSRLSQGNTEAFF.

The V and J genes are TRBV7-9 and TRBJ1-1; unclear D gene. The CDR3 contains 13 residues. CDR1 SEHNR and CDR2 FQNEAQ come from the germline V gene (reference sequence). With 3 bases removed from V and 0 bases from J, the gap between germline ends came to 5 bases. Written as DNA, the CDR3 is TGTGCCAGCAGCTTGTCTGTGAACACTGAAGCTTTCTTT. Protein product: CASSLSVNTEAFF. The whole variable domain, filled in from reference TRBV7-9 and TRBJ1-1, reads DTGVSQNPRHKITKRGQNVTFRCDPISEHNRLYWYRQTLGQGPEFLTYFQNEAQLEKSRLLSDRFSAERPKGSFSTLEIQRTEQGDSAMYLCASSLSVNTEAFFGQGTRLTVV.

For the CDR3, the DNA is TGTGCCAGCAGCCAACCGGGACAGGGGGCGAGCTACACCTTC. Translation: CASSQPGQGASYTF. The chain recombines TRBV11-2 with TRBJ1-2; 12 bases map to TRBD1. The CDR3 totals 14 residues. Germline V gene data show CDR1 as SGHAT and CDR2 as FQNNGV. V was clipped by 5 bases and J by 9 bases; unmatched bases: 7.

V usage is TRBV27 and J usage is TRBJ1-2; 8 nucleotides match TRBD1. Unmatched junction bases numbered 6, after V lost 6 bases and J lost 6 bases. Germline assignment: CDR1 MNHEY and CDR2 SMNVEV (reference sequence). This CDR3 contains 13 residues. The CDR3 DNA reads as TGTGCCAGCAGGGACAGGGTAAGGCATGGCTACACCTTC. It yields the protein CASRDRVRHGYTF.

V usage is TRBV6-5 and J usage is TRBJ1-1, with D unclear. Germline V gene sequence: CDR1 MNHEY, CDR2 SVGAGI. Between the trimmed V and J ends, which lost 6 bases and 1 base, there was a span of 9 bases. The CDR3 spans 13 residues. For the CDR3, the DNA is TGTGCCAGCAGGGGCGGCACGAACACTGAAGCTTTCTTT. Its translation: CASRGGTNTEAFF.

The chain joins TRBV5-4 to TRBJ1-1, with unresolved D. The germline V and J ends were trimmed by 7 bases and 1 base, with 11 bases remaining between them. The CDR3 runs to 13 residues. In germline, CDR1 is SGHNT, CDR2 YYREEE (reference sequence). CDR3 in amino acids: CASFNWGNTEAFF. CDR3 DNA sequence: TGTGCCAGCTTCAATTGGGGGAACACTGAAGCTTTCTTT.

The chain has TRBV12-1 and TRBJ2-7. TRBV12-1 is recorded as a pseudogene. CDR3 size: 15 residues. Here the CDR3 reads CARGLGGASYYEQYV. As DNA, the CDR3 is TGTGCCAGGGGGTTGGGGGGCGCTTCCTACTACGAGCAGTACGTC.

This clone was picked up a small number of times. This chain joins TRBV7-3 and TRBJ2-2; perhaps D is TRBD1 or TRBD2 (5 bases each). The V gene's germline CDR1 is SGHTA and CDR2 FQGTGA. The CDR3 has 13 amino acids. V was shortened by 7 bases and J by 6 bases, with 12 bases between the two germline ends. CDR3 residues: CASNPGSPGELFF. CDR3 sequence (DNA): TGTGCCAGCAACCCAGGGAGTCCCGGGGAGCTGTTTTTT. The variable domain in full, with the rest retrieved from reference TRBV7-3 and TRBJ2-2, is GAGVSQTPSNKVTEKGKYVELRCDPISGHTALYWYRQSLGQGPEFLIYFQGTGAADDSGLPNDRFFAVRPEGSVSTLKIQRTERGDSAVYLCASNPGSPGELFFGEGSRLTVL.

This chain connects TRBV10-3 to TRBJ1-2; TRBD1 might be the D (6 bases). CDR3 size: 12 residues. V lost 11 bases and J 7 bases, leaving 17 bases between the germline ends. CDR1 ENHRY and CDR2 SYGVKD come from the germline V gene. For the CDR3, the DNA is TGTGCCGCCCAAACAGGGTTTGGTGGCTACACCTTC. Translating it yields CAAQTGFGGYTF.

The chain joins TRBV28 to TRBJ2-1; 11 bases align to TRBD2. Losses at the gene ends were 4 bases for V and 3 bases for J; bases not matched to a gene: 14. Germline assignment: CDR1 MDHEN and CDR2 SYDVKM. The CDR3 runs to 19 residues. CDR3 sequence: CASSSPGKLAGDLYNEQFF. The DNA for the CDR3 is TGTGCCAGCAGTTCGCCAGGGAAACTAGCGGGGGACCTCTACAATGAGCAGTTCTTC. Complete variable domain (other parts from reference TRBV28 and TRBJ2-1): DVKVTQSSRYLVKRTGEKVFLECVQDMDHENMFWYRQDPGLGLRLIYFSYDVKMKEKGDIPEGYSVSREKKERFSLILESASTNQTSMYLCASSSPGKLAGDLYNEQFFGPGTRLTVL.

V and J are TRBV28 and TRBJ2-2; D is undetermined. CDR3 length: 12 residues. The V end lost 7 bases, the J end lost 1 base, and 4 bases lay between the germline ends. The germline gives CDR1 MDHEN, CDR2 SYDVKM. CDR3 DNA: TGTGCCAGCAAAGAGAACACCGGGGAGCTGTTTTTT. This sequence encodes CASKENTGELFF.

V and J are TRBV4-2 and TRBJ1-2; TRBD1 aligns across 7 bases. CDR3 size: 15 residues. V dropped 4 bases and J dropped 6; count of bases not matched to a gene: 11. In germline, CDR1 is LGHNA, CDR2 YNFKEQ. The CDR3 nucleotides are TGTGCCAGCAGCCCGCGCCCACAGGGGACGGATGGCTACACCTTC. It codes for CASSPRPQGTDGYTF.

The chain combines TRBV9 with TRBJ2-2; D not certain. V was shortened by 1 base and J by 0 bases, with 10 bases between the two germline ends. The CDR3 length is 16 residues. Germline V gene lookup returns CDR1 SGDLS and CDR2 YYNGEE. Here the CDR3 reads CASSVSASANTGELFF. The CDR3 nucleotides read TGTGCCAGCAGCGTATCTGCCAGCGCGAACACCGGGGAGCTGTTTTTT.